This TCR beta chain stems from a study of blood T cell repertoires in COVID-19. Overall study context: The United States, Italy and Spain provided the acute and convalescent COVID-19 samples. The analysed material was cDNA or gDNA that came from T cells, B-cell-depleted T cells, or PBMCs.

In the original processing: From reference gene primer amplification, estimates of nucleated cell counts were derived. Sequencing used immunoSEQ multiplex PCR; TCRdb keeps in-frame clones, though not all of them. The V and J calls and clone size are taken from that table; D and trimming were inferred from the DNA. In the table there are a few hundred thousand clones, approximately 85% of which are singletons. CDR1 and CDR2 (germline): SNHLY, FYNNEI. This CDR3 contains 13 residues. V was clipped by 6 bases and J by 6 bases, with 15 bases between them. Resolution of symptoms, clearance, or two negative PCRs was present in recovered Cohort 3 donors.

The receptor's source is a woman aged 45 to 65 who had recovered from COVID-19. The specimen was PBMCs or T cells enriched from blood (not recorded which). This chain connects TRBV2 to TRBJ2-7, with D tentatively TRBD1 (6 bases). The CDR3 loop is CASRAYRESEQYF. In DNA, the CDR3 is TGTGCCAGCAGGGCATACAGGGAATCCGAGCAGTACTTC.